This section outlines one TCR beta chain sequence together with its context. Its antigen is as yet unknown. This specimen belongs to a study of lymphopenia after photon versus proton radiotherapy. Study outcomes and limitations: Larger post-nadir TCR diversity loss correlated inversely with survival in deceased patients. Post-nadir diversity loss with photons came from oligoclonal expansion, particularly CD8+ Temra cells. Better survival with proton therapy was suggested as possible, not demonstrated.

CDR1 and CDR2 from the germline V gene are LNHDA and SQIVND (reference sequence). The ends were cut back, 1 base at V and 9 bases at J, with 13 bases in the middle. The CDR3 spans 14 residues. Produced via immunoSEQ multiplex PCR; TCRdb's table is partial and in-frame only. The sample has tens of thousands of clones, over 80% seen once. V gene TRBV19 combines with J gene TRBJ1-5; D unresolved. The sequencing here drew on peripheral blood, taken from a patient treated with proton-based radiotherapy. The origin of this receptor is a man older than 75 with esophageal cancer. CDR3 sequence (DNA): TGTGCCAGTAGTATAGGAGGGCCTCTAAGGCCCCAGCATTTT. Its translation is CASSIGGPLRPQHF.